A few counts support the clone carrying this TCR beta chain. Its target is not known. This sample was taken from a study of CD8 T cells in ankylosing spondylitis. Study-wide results and caveats: Characteristic, it appeared, of ankylosing spondylitis blood was a TCR beta motif of fewer than 10 highly homologous variants. Certain motif variants had earlier been reported in reactive arthritis synovial fluid and blood. Enrichment of disease-linked clones was reportedly significant in matched ankylosing spondylitis synovial fluid.

Molecular-barcoded quantitative 5'-RACE produced these TCR beta libraries. TCRdb processed the 5' RACE reads anew with MiXCR; each CDR3 protein has one entry. Seen here are fewer than 250,000 distinct CDR3 sequences, 15% to 20% observed once, and the top ten hold roughly 43%. The V segment lost 4 bases and the J segment 4 bases; nucleotides outside the gene matches: 10. This CDR3 has 15 amino acids. CDR1 is LGHDT and CDR2 is YNNKEL in the germline V gene (reference sequence). The sequencing input was blood, either unsorted or a sorted T cell fraction (not recorded which). The chain uses TRBV3-1 and TRBJ2-7; the match to TRBD2 covers 7 bases. This clonotype was sampled from a male donor with ankylosing spondylitis. CDR3 loop: CASSPWAGEVYEQYF. In DNA, the CDR3 is TGTGCCAGCAGCCCGTGGGCGGGGGAGGTTTACGAGCAGTACTTC.